One sample yielded the 32 T cell receptor beta chains listed below, sequenced in a study of blood T cell repertoires in COVID-19. The repertoire was sequenced with immunoSEQ multiplex PCR; TCRdb's copy has only in-frame clones and lacks some. The sample yields about 280,000 clones, almost 85% seen once. Material: peripheral blood. The receptors shown here come from a man aged 45-65 years with active or convalescent COVID-19.

The gene calls are TRBV4-1 and TRBJ2-4; 8 nucleotides line up with TRBD2. This CDR3 comprises 18 residues. The junction had 13 bases not matched to a gene; V was cut back by 2 bases and J by 4 bases. In germline, CDR1 is MGHRA, CDR2 YSYEKL. The CDR3, as DNA: TGCGCCAGCAGCCAACAAACTGGCCCGGGGGGGTGGAAAAACATTCAGTACTTC. Translation: CASSQQTGPGGWKNIQYF.

This chain joins TRBV13 and TRBJ1-2; D is possibly TRBD1 (6 bases). The ends were cut back, 4 bases at V and 3 bases at J, with 15 bases in the middle. Germline V lookup: CDR1 PRHDT, CDR2 FYEKMQ (reference sequence). The CDR3 totals 15 residues. The CDR3: CASSSADSNDYGYTF. The CDR3 DNA follows: TGTGCCAGCAGCTCCGCGGACAGCAACGACTATGGCTACACCTTC.

The J gene is TRBJ1-5, the V gene TRBV6-6, with a tentative D call TRBD1 (5 bases). The CDR3 extends over 17 amino acids. CDR1 is MNHNY and CDR2 is SVGAGI in the germline V gene (reference sequence). The V end was cut by 5 bases, the J end by 0 bases, with 17 bases between. The CDR3 region is CASSPLEGRASNQPQHF. The CDR3 bases are TGTGCCAGCAGTCCCCTGGAGGGCAGGGCTAGCAATCAGCCCCAGCATTTT.

The rearrangement uses TRBV5-1 and TRBJ2-1; the D gene is possibly TRBD1 (5 bases). The CDR3 loop spans 13 amino acids. Germline V gene sequence: CDR1 SGHRS, CDR2 YFSETQ. The V end was cut by 0 bases, the J end by 7 bases, with 8 bases between. The CDR3 DNA reads as TGCGCCAGCAGCTTGGGGCAGGGAAATGAGCAGTTCTTC. Its protein product is CASSLGQGNEQFF.

V usage is TRBV5-5 and J usage is TRBJ2-1; 9 bases are a match to TRBD2. The CDR3 consists of 13 residues. V trimming: 6 bases; J trimming: 7 bases; junction bases outside the gene matches: 5. Germline values: CDR1 SGHKS, CDR2 YYEKEE (reference sequence). DNA of the CDR3: TGTGCCAGCAACGGACTAGCGTTTAATGAGCAGTTCTTC. Protein sequence: CASNGLAFNEQFF. The whole variable domain, remainder taken from reference TRBV5-5 and TRBJ2-1, is DAGVTQSPTHLIKTRGQQVTLRCSPISGHKSVSWYQQVLGQGPQFIFQYYEKEERGRGNFPDRFSARQFPNYSSELNVNALLLGDSALYLCASNGLAFNEQFFGPGTRLTVL.

This clone has a handful of counts. V is TRBV5-6 and J is TRBJ1-2; D might be TRBD1 (5 bases). CDR1 is SGHDT and CDR2 is YYEEEE in the germline V gene. The germline V and J ends were trimmed by 2 bases and 4 bases, with 9 bases remaining between them. The CDR3 totals 13 residues. CDR3 region: CASSFGGSYGYTF. The DNA for the CDR3 is TGTGCCAGCAGCTTCGGGGGAAGCTATGGCTACACCTTC.

The rearrangement joins TRBV5-1 to TRBJ2-1; TRBD1 agrees at 10 bases. In germline, CDR1 is SGHRS, CDR2 YFSETQ. The V gene end was trimmed by 4 bases and the J gene end by 10 bases; junction bases not matched to a gene: 11. This CDR3 has 15 amino acids. The CDR3 DNA follows: TGCGCCAGCAGCCTTATGACAGGGGGCGCATCGGAGCAGTTCTTC. This translates into CASSLMTGGASEQFF.

This chain links TRBV5-8 with TRBJ1-4; D unclear. The V end lost 3 bases, the J end lost 0 bases, and 9 bases lay between the germline ends. Germline V lookup: CDR1 SGHTS, CDR2 YDEGEE. This CDR3 is built from 15 residues. CDR3 protein: CASSSGRATNEKLFF. CDR3 DNA: TGTGCCAGCAGCTCAGGCCGTGCAACTAATGAAAAACTGTTTTTT.

This sequence joins TRBV27 and TRBJ2-3; no definite D call. The CDR3 has 17 amino acids. CDR1 is MNHEY and CDR2 is SMNVEV in the germline V gene (reference sequence). V was shortened by 6 bases and J by 0 bases, with 19 bases between the two germline ends. The chain's CDR3 is CASSPLSPSPSTDTQYF. The CDR3 DNA reads TGTGCCAGCAGCCCACTATCCCCCTCGCCCAGCACAGATACGCAGTATTTT.

The rearrangement links TRBV15 to TRBJ1-1; D is unclear. CDR1 is LNHNV, CDR2 YYDKDF, per germline (reference sequence). Trimming took 0 bases from V and 4 from J, leaving 6 bases between them. The CDR3 spans 13 residues. The DNA of the CDR3 is TGTGCCACCAGCAGAGATCTGAGCACTGAAGCTTTCTTT. Amino acids: CATSRDLSTEAFF.

The rearrangement links TRBV19 to TRBJ1-1; no reliable D call. CDR3 length: 18 residues. V was shortened by 2 bases and J by 1 base, with 20 bases between the two germline ends. Germline-derived CDR1 and CDR2 are LNHDA and SQIVND (reference sequence). The CDR3 coding sequence is TGTGCCAGTAGTATAACCTACCTTAGGGCGGGGTCGAACACTGAAGCTTTCTTT. It codes for CASSITYLRAGSNTEAFF.

This clone was seen just once. The chain couples TRBV13 to TRBJ2-1, with TRBD2 identical over 10 bases. The V gene end was trimmed by 5 bases and the J gene end by 4 bases; junction bases not matched to a gene: 2. Germline lookup yields CDR1 PRHDT and CDR2 FYEKMQ (reference sequence). CDR3 size: 14 residues. The CDR3, as DNA: TGTGCCAGCAGCCGGACTAGCGGATACAATGAGCAGTTCTTC. Its protein is CASSRTSGYNEQFF.

The J gene is TRBJ1-2, the V gene TRBV5-1, with D possibly TRBD1 on 5 matching bases. The CDR3 runs to 13 residues. Trimming pared 1 base from V and 5 bases from J, leaving 9 bases between. Germline assignment: CDR1 SGHRS and CDR2 YFSETQ. The DNA for the CDR3 is TGCGCCAGCAGCTTGCATCCAGGGTATGGCTACACCTTC. Amino acids: CASSLHPGYGYTF.

The chain links TRBV11-1 to TRBJ2-5; tentative D call: TRBD1 (6 bases). From germline, CDR1 is SGHAT and CDR2 FQDESV (reference sequence). CDR3 size: 14 residues. Trimming took off 6 bases at V and 2 bases at J, with 13 bases between the two ends. The CDR3 loop is CASSPTGNQETQYF. The DNA for the CDR3 is TGTGCCAGCAGTCCAACAGGGAATCAAGAGACCCAGTACTTC.

The rearrangement uses TRBV11-1 and TRBJ2-7, with TRBD2 matching over 8 bases. V gave up 3 bases and J gave up 3 bases; unmatched junction bases: 1. The CDR3 runs 13 residues. Germline V gives CDR1 SGHAT, CDR2 FQDESV (reference sequence). The CDR3 DNA reads TGTGCCAGCAGCTTCCTAGCGGGCTACGAGCAGTACTTC. It codes for CASSFLAGYEQYF.

The J gene is TRBJ2-1, the V gene TRBV7-2; a weak D match, TRBD2 (6 bases). CDR1 and CDR2 (germline): SGHTA, FQGNSA. Trimming stripped 4 bases from V and 7 bases from J, with 11 bases between. The CDR3 totals 13 residues. DNA of the CDR3: TGTGCCAGCAGCTCGGACTATTTTAATGAGCAGTTCTTC. Protein sequence: CASSSDYFNEQFF.

J is TRBJ2-1 and V is TRBV3-1 (or the pseudogene TRBV3-2), with 10 bases lining up with TRBD2. Germline V gene lookup returns CDR1 LGHDT and CDR2 YNNKEL (reference sequence). The CDR3 extends over 15 amino acids. J gave up 10 bases and V 4 bases, and 10 bases lay outside the gene matches. The CDR3 is CASSRAGGYNLEQFF. CDR3 nucleotides: TGTGCCAGCAGCCGAGCGGGGGGGTACAATTTAGAGCAGTTCTTC.

This clone came up a few times. The V call is TRBV6-5, the J call TRBJ1-1; D is undetermined. CDR1 is MNHEY, CDR2 SVGAGI, per germline. This CDR3 spans 14 amino acids. V lost 0 bases to trimming and J lost 6 bases, with 11 bases between them. DNA for the CDR3: TGTGCCAGCAGTTACTCCCCTAGCAGGCCTGAAGCTTTCTTT. It is translated as CASSYSPSRPEAFF.

The V call is TRBV3-1 (or the pseudogene TRBV3-2), the J call TRBJ2-3; D remains unclear. Germline V CDR1 and CDR2: LGHDT, YNNKEL (reference sequence). The CDR3 is made up of 12 amino acids. V lost 1 base and J 6 bases, leaving 5 bases between the germline ends. The DNA of the CDR3 is TGTGCCAGCAGCCAAGCTGTGGATACGCAGTATTTT. This encodes CASSQAVDTQYF.

The chain employs TRBV29-1 and TRBJ2-7, with 11 bases aligning to TRBD2. CDR3 length: 17 amino acids. The germline gives CDR1 SQVTM, CDR2 ANQGSEA. Trimming at V came to 7 bases and at J to 0 bases, leaving 14 bases not matched to a gene. In DNA form, the CDR3 reads TGCAGCGCATGCCCCCTAGCGGGAGGAACGAACTCCTACGAGCAGTACTTC. Residues: CSACPLAGGTNSYEQYF.

This clone showed up just once. The rearrangement uses TRBV6-2 or TRBV6-3 and TRBJ2-1; possibly TRBD2 for D (6 bases). Germline V gives CDR1 MNHEY, CDR2 SVGEGT. V lost 4 bases to trimming and J lost 4 bases, with 11 bases between them. This CDR3 region has 14 residues. Here the CDR3 reads CASSWGSGYNEQFF. CDR3 DNA sequence: TGTGCCAGCAGTTGGGGTAGCGGTTACAATGAGCAGTTCTTC.

The rearrangement joins TRBV4-1 to TRBJ1-2; 7 bases fit TRBD1. The CDR3 consists of 16 residues. With V trimmed by 1 base and J by 3 bases, 8 bases remained unmatched. Germline values: CDR1 MGHRA, CDR2 YSYEKL. CDR3 DNA: TGCGCCAGCAGCCAAGGACAGGGACAGTCAGACTATGGCTACACCTTC. Translating it yields CASSQGQGQSDYGYTF.

The genes are TRBV7-2 and TRBJ1-1, with D maybe TRBD1 (5 bases). Between the trimmed V and J ends, which lost 5 bases and 6 bases, there was a span of 19 bases. This CDR3 contains 15 residues. The V gene's germline CDR1 is SGHTA and CDR2 FQGNSA. This CDR3 reads CASSLTRGVRSEAFF. Here the CDR3 DNA reads TGTGCCAGCAGCCTGACCCGGGGGGTGCGGTCTGAAGCTTTCTTT.

This clone came up once. This chain links TRBV29-1 with TRBJ1-1, with D unclear. CDR1 is SQVTM and CDR2 is ANQGSEA in the germline V gene. Trimming took 4 bases from V and 4 from J, leaving 7 bases between them. The CDR3 totals 11 residues. The CDR3 spells CSVGSSTEAFF. The CDR3 nucleotides are TGCAGCGTTGGATCCAGCACTGAAGCTTTCTTT.

This clone turned up a few times. J is TRBJ2-2 and V is TRBV27, with unresolved D. CDR3 length: 14 residues. Germline-derived CDR1 and CDR2 are MNHEY and SMNVEV (reference sequence). Trimming removed 4 bases at V and 0 bases at J, with 6 bases between. CDR3 residues: CASSYSPNTGELFF. The CDR3 DNA reads as TGTGCCAGCAGTTATTCTCCGAACACCGGGGAGCTGTTTTTT.

The chain combines TRBV9 with TRBJ1-4, with TRBD1 matching over 9 bases. CDR1 and CDR2 (germline): SGDLS, YYNGEE. The CDR3 is 14 residues long. Trimming at V came to 2 bases and at J to 5 bases, leaving 1 base not matched to a gene. The CDR3 DNA reads as TGTGCCAGCAGCGTCGACAGGGGGAATGAAAAACTGTTTTTT. Translated: CASSVDRGNEKLFF.

The chain couples TRBV18 to TRBJ1-1; weak D call: TRBD1 (5 bases). Germline V gives CDR1 KGHSH, CDR2 LQKENI. The CDR3 sequence is 15 residues long. V shed 6 bases and J shed 3 bases, with 17 bases lying between them. CDR3 protein: CASSLDSNSYTEAFF. In nucleotides, the CDR3 is TGTGCCAGCTCGCTAGACAGCAACTCTTACACTGAAGCTTTCTTT.

J is TRBJ2-2 and V is TRBV13; tentatively, D is TRBD2 (6 bases). Trimming left V 2 bases short and J 2 bases short, with 9 bases between. Germline-derived CDR1 and CDR2 are PRHDT and FYEKMQ (reference sequence). The CDR3 consists of 15 residues. CDR3 nucleotides: TGTGCCAGCAGCTTAACCGGGAGTAACACCGGGGAGCTGTTTTTT. The encoded protein is CASSLTGSNTGELFF.

V usage is TRBV2 and J usage is TRBJ1-1, with 7 positions matching TRBD1. Germline V gene data show CDR1 as SNHLY and CDR2 as FYNNEI. J lost 5 bases, V lost 4 bases, and 7 bases had no gene match. The CDR3 has 14 residues. The CDR3 spells CASSADRWETEAFF. CDR3 coding DNA: TGTGCCAGCAGTGCGGACAGGTGGGAAACTGAAGCTTTCTTT.

The chain couples TRBV6-5 to TRBJ1-5, with a possible D match to TRBD1 (6 bases). CDR1 MNHEY and CDR2 SVGAGI come from the germline V gene. V lost 7 bases, J lost 6 bases, and 13 bases lay in between. The CDR3 contains 13 residues. CDR3 DNA: TGTGCCAGCACCGGGCAGGGGAGTCAGCCCCAGCATTTT. It encodes CASTGQGSQPQHF.

The chain has TRBV2 and TRBJ1-1, with a weak D call TRBD1 (5 bases). The CDR3 contains 14 residues. Germline CDR1 SNHLY, CDR2 FYNNEI. Trimming removed 8 bases at V and 1 base at J, with 14 bases between. CDR3 amino acids: CASLPGQQNTEAFF. The CDR3 region has the DNA TGTGCCAGCCTTCCCGGACAACAGAACACTGAAGCTTTCTTT.

This chain uses TRBV6-5 with TRBJ1-5; TRBD1 might be the D (6 bases). This CDR3 spans 13 amino acids. CDR1 and CDR2 (germline): MNHEY, SVGAGI. The V end was cut by 2 bases, the J end by 7 bases, with 9 bases between. The CDR3 reads CASSYDRRQPQHF. In nucleotides, the CDR3 is TGTGCCAGCAGTTACGACAGGAGGCAGCCCCAGCATTTT.